The T cell receptor (beta chain) under discussion was sequenced for a study of CD8+CD57+ T cells in acquired aplastic anemia (dated by TCRdb to the late 2010s). The study in broad terms: DNA extracted from sorted CD4+ and CD8+ cells had a mean of 3.2 ug, with a range of about 0.19 to 30 ug. CD8+CD57+ expansion was defined as frequency above the mean frequency observed in healthy subjects. The investigation overall reported the following: No significant difference in CD8+ Simpson's diversity was found between patients and healthy controls (P=0.060). Around 27 CD8+ CDR3 sequences were found to be shared between patients and controls, but these sequences appeared to be highly expressed in patients and within the immunodominant clones of the patients.

A word on this clonotype: No cognate antigen has been identified for it. Base qualities were left out, and no much larger clone turns up one base away.

Profiling of TCR beta VDJ combinations and CDR3 sequences used genomic DNA as the template. TCR repertoire sequencing was run on an Illumina HiSeq 2000. On the authors' methods: TRBV/TRBJ rearrangement plots, CDR3 size and DJ length profiles, and Simpson's diversity index were used to assess repertoires. The immunodominant clone was defined as the most abundant DNA sequence in deep sequencing data. CDR3 amino acid sequences were checked for sharing across subjects and were also compared against the VDJdb database and published repertoires. TCRdb applied fastp at Q25 and MiXCR to the public reads, then kept only in-frame beta chains. CDR3 protein duplicates are merged, each entry listing the most common genes and DNA. These V and J calls are TCRdb output, not the study's own analysis. For this sample the table gives some 92,000 distinct CDR3 sequences, of which around 70% were detected only once. The ten largest clones take up over 55% of the sample.

Patients chosen for sequencing had shown expansion of CD8+CD57+ cells by flow cytometry. Every patient had a diagnosis of severe acquired aplastic anemia based on International Study of Aplastic Anemia and Agranulocytosis and Camitta criteria. No patient had received any therapy when blood was sampled. The study deep-sequenced TCR repertoires of sorted CD4+ and CD8+ blood T cells from severe aplastic anemia patients and healthy subjects. Patients were enrolled in the USA under clinicaltrials.gov protocols 00001620, 01623167, 00001397, 00071045, 00081523 and 00961064. Ficoll-Paque density gradient centrifugation was used to isolate peripheral blood mononuclear cells. CD4+ and CD8+ T cells were sorted by FACS or magnetic beads before DNA extraction. This clonotype was obtained from a human donor with aplastic anemia. Sequenced: sorted CD4+, CD8+, or CD8+CD57+ T cells (not recorded which) from PBMCs.

The CDR3 region has the sequence CASSEDGTGGYEQYF. DNA sequence: TGCGCCAGCAGTGAAGATGGGACAGGGGGCTACGAGCAGTACTTC. Rearrangement joined TRBV10-2 to TRBJ2-7, and TRBD1 aligns with 11 junction nucleotides. CDR1 and CDR2 are drawn from the germline V gene: WSHSY, SAAADI. The junction shows trimming of 3 bases on V and 3 bases on J, and the gene matches do not reach 4 bases of it. Including the terminal cysteine and phenylalanine, the CDR3 comprises 15 residues. The DNA shown is the 45-base CDR3, in frame from base 1.